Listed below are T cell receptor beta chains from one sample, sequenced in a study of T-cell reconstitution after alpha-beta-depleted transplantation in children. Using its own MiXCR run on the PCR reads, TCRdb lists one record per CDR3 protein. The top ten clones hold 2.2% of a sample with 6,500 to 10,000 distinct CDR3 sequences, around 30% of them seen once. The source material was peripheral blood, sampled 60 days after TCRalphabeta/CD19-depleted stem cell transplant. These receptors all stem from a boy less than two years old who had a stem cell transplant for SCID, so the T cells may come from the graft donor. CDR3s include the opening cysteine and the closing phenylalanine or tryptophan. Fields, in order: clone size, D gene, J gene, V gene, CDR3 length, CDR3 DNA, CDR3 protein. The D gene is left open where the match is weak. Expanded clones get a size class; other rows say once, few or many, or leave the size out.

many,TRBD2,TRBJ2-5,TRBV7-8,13,TGTGCCAGCACGAGCGGGGCCCTCGAGACCCAGTACTTC,CASTSGALETQYF
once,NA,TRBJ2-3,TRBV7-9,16,TGTGCCAGCAGCTTAGTAGGTGGCAGGGACACAGATACGCAGTATTTT,CASSLVGGRDTDTQYF
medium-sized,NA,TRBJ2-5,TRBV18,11,TGTGCCAGCTCACCACATGAGACCCAGTACTTC,CASSPHETQYF
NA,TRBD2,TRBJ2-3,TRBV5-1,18,TGCGCCAGCAGGTCGATAGCGGGAACTCCGCGCAGCACAGATACGCAGTATTTT,CASRSIAGTPRSTDTQYF
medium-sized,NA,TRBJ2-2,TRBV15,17,TGTGCCACCAGCAGAGTCGACAGGAAGTTTTCTGCCGGGGAGCTGTTTTTT,CATSRVDRKFSAGELFF
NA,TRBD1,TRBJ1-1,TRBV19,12,TGTGCCAGTAGCCAGGCAGGGGGCGAAGCTTTCTTT,CASSQAGGEAFF
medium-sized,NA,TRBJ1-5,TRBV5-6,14,TGTGCCAGCAGCTGTGACGGATCCAATCAGCCCCAGCATTTT,CASSCDGSNQPQHF
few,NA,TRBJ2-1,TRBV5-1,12,TGCGCCAGCAGCGTACAGGAGCATGAGCAGTTCTTC,CASSVQEHEQFF
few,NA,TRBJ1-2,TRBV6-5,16,TGTGCCAGCAGTTACGGCCGGGGAGGGCAAACCTATGGCTACACCTTC,CASSYGRGGQTYGYTF
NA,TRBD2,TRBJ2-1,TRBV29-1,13,TGCAGCGTTGAAGGGGTCGGGAGGGCTGAGCAGTTCTTC,CSVEGVGRAEQFF
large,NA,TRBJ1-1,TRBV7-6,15,TGTGCCAGCAGCTCCCGGAGGACGGGCGCAACTGAAGCTTTCTTT,CASSSRRTGATEAFF
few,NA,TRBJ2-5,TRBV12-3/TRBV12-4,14,TGTGCCAGCAACAGGATCCCCTTTCGGGAGACCCAGTACTTC,CASNRIPFRETQYF
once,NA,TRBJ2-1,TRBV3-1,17,TGTGCCAGCAGCCACCAGGGCCAGCGGAAATCCTACAATGAGCAGTTCTTC,CASSHQGQRKSYNEQFF
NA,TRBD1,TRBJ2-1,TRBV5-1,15,TGCGCCAGCAGCTTGGTCGGCAACAGGGGTAATGAGCAGTTCTTC,CASSLVGNRGNEQFF
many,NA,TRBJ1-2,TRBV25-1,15,TGTGCCAGCAGTGAATTTGGGACGGGAAACTATGGCTACACCTTC,CASSEFGTGNYGYTF
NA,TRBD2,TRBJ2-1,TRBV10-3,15,TGTGCCATCAGTCCGGGACTAGTTCCGGACAATGAGCAGTTCTTC,CAISPGLVPDNEQFF
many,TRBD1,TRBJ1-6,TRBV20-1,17,TGCAGTGCTAGAAGGAGGGGGCTTAGCTCCTATAATTCACCCCTCCACTTT,CSARRRGLSSYNSPLHF
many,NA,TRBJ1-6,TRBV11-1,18,TGTGCCAGCAGCCTACGGGACACGTCGAGCTCCTATAATTCACCCCTCCACTTT,CASSLRDTSSSYNSPLHF
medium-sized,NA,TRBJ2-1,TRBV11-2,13,TGTGCCAGCAGCTTAGAACGATTGGGTGAGCAGTTCTTC,CASSLERLGEQFF
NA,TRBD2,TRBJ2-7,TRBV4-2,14,TGTGCCAGCAGCCCAAGGACTAGTTCCTACGAGCAGTACTTC,CASSPRTSSYEQYF
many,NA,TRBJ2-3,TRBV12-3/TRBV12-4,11,TGTGCCAGCAGCCCCCTAGATACGCAGTATTTT,CASSPLDTQYF
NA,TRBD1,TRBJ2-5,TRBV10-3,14,TGTGCCATCAGTGAGACAGGGGCTGGGAAGACCCAGTACTTC,CAISETGAGKTQYF